The T cell receptor (beta chain) described here comes from a study of T cells in localized non-small cell lung cancer (TCRdb year 2020). With regard to the full study: Comparing tumors with uninvolved tumor-adjacent lungs, the study looked at the T cell repertoires of hundreds of patients with early-stage NSCLC. All 250 or so NSCLC patients in the cohort were treatment-naive and had localized lung tumors that were resected. NSCLC patients had a mean age of approximately 70 years, and fewer than 150 were male and about a hundred female. Broad study findings and their caveats: A median of roughly 56 of the top 100 tumor clones were detected in paired uninvolved adjacent lung, and around 30 of these tumor clones were also found among the top 100 clones of the paired uninvolved adjacent lung. Uninvolved tumor-adjacent lung showed the highest T cell clonality, higher than tumor, which suggests more focused antigenic responses in the adjacent lung. Because multi-region tumor sequencing was not performed, intratumor heterogeneity could not be ruled out. Because the study design was exploratory, TCR variables were selected using unadjusted p-values without false-discovery rate correction. Longer overall survival was associated with higher T cell density in blood, whereas shorter survival was associated with higher clonality in adjacent lung.

Worth noting for this clone: Its antigen specificity is not known. Within one base of it there is no much larger clone, and no base qualities were kept.

Reading from cysteine to phenylalanine, the CDR3 counts 14 amino acids. The kept DNA is CDR3 alone, 42 bases in frame from the first base. The CDR1 and CDR2 encoded by the germline V gene are SGHDT and YYEEEE. V sheds 0 bases and J sheds 5 bases, leaving 9 bases between their ends. The immunoSEQ Assay was used to sequence TCR beta CDR3 regions from DNA. Per the source publication's procedure: To compute T cell density, TCR beta template counts were normalized to usable DNA, which was estimated by amplifying housekeeping genes. Richness was estimated using the preseqR package, with extrapolation to 400,000 templates for PBMC samples and to 120,000 templates for tissue samples. Clonality was calculated as one minus Pielou's evenness. Tissue-enriched TCRs were identified by differential abundance testing using productive amino-acid clonotypes, minimum total count 5 and alpha 0.1. The Jaccard Index and the Morisita Overlap Index were used to quantify repertoire overlap between compartments. GLIPH grouped TCR beta CDR3s together with public tetramer-defined viral CDR3s, and a viral motif had to include at least three viral sequences and also show V-gene enrichment. TCRdb obtained this table from immuneACCESS and retained in-frame rearrangements with V and J assigned. These tables miss some clones; where compared with another copy, unresolved V genes account for less than half of the shortfall, and the remainder is unexplained. V, J and clone size derive from that table, while D and trimming were established from the DNA sequence. The sample table lists fewer than 40,000 clones, around 86% of them with a count of one. Jointly, the top ten make up 4% to 5% of the sample.

At diagnosis, tumor, uninvolved tumor-adjacent lung and peripheral blood were collected and then preserved as a mix of FFPE and fresh-frozen material. Blood samples were analyzed as peripheral blood mononuclear cells for TCR repertoire profiling. The sequence came from a male donor at least 60 years old with stage III lung adenocarcinoma. The V and J segments used are TRBV5-6 and TRBJ1-3; the D region possibly corresponds to TRBD1 (6 bases align). The sample in question was peripheral blood, obtained before any cancer treatment. The nucleotide sequence reads as follows: TGTGCCAGCAGCTTGGGCAGGGGAAGAAACACCATATATTTT. It codes for CASSLGRGRNTIYF.